What follows are 21 T cell receptor beta chains derived from one specimen sequenced in a study of T-cell reconstitution after alpha-beta-depleted transplantation in children. A TCRbeta library incorporating unique molecular identifiers was prepared. TCRdb reanalysed the PCR reads using MiXCR and keeps one entry per CDR3 protein. The sample shows a few hundred thousand distinct CDR3 sequences, about a tenth of them seen only once. This specimen consisted of PBMCs from the stem cell graft donor, obtained from the stem cell graft. These receptor sequences come from a human donor who donated a stem cell graft to a child with acute lymphoblastic leukemia.

This clonotype was found a few times. The J gene is TRBJ2-1, the V gene TRBV20-1; D not certain. CDR1 is DFQATT and CDR2 is SNEGSKA in the germline V gene (reference sequence). V was trimmed by 2 bases and J by 0 bases, leaving 8 bases between them. The CDR3 is made up of 14 amino acids. DNA of the CDR3: TGCAGTGCTAGAAATCCCTCCTCCTACAATGAGCAGTTCTTC. Translation: CSARNPSSYNEQFF.

The V gene is TRBV24-1, the J gene TRBJ2-1; D is unresolved. The CDR3 contains 13 residues. Trimming shortened V by 3 bases and J by 4 bases, and 6 bases separated the two germline ends. Germline lookup yields CDR1 KGHDR and CDR2 SFDVKD. The DNA of the CDR3 is TGTGCCACCAGTGATCCTGCATACAATGAGCAGTTCTTC. This gives the protein CATSDPAYNEQFF.

The sample holds a few counts of this clonotype. The chain recombines TRBV12-3 or TRBV12-4 with TRBJ2-1; D may be TRBD2 (5 bases). Trimming removed 5 bases from V and 10 bases from J, with 15 bases in between. CDR3 size: 13 residues. The DNA for the CDR3 is TGTGCCAGCAGTCCTGGACTGACTGGAGAGCAGTTCTTC. Encoded protein: CASSPGLTGEQFF.

The rearrangement links TRBV29-1 to TRBJ2-1, with unresolved D. Germline V CDR1 and CDR2: SQVTM, ANQGSEA. This CDR3 is built from 11 residues. Between the trimmed V and J ends, which lost 3 bases and 6 bases, there was a span of 6 bases. The CDR3 nucleotides are TGCAGCGTTGACAACCGCAATGAGCAGTTCTTC. Translation gives CSVDNRNEQFF.

Written as DNA, the CDR3 is TGTGCCACCAGCAGAGATTTAGTGGCTAGCGGGAGTGGGGGCCCAGATACGCAGTATTTT. This translates into CATSRDLVASGSGGPDTQYF. V gene TRBV15 combines with J gene TRBJ2-3; 10 bases are a match to TRBD2. CDR1 is LNHNV, CDR2 YYDKDF, per germline (reference sequence). V gave up 0 bases and J gave up 4 bases; unmatched junction bases: 16. The CDR3 runs to 20 residues.

This clonotype was detected a few times. The rearrangement links TRBV5-1 to TRBJ2-4; tentatively, D is TRBD1 (5 bases). V lost 0 bases and J lost 9, with 10 bases in between. The CDR3 runs 13 residues. CDR1 and CDR2 from the germline V gene are SGHRS and YFSETQ. CDR3 nucleotide sequence: TGCGCCAGCAGCTTGGATCAGGGTTTCATTCAGTACTTC. This sequence encodes CASSLDQGFIQYF.

The chain carries TRBV3-1 and TRBJ1-2; D call uncertain. Trimming pared 0 bases from V and 4 bases from J, leaving 12 bases between. From germline, CDR1 is LGHDT and CDR2 YNNKEL (reference sequence). There are 15 residues in the CDR3. CDR3 residues: CASSQDLNSAYGYTF. In DNA, the CDR3 is TGTGCCAGCAGCCAAGATTTAAACAGTGCCTATGGCTACACCTTC.

This clonotype was detected a few times. The rearrangement uses TRBV28 and TRBJ2-7; tentatively, D is TRBD2 (6 bases). The CDR3 loop spans 15 amino acids. Germline V gene sequence: CDR1 MDHEN, CDR2 SYDVKM. Trimming took off 6 bases at V and 3 bases at J, with 18 bases between the two ends. CDR3 residues: CASRLDSRDFYEQYF. CDR3 sequence (DNA): TGTGCCAGCAGGCTTGACAGTCGGGACTTCTACGAGCAGTACTTC.

The table lists this clonotype with a few counts. V gene TRBV3-1 combines with J gene TRBJ2-3; 7 nucleotides align to TRBD2. The CDR3 spans 16 residues. V was pared by 4 bases and J by 0 bases, with 7 bases of the junction left unmatched. The V gene's germline CDR1 is LGHDT and CDR2 YNNKEL (reference sequence). As DNA, the CDR3 is TGTGCCAGCAGCCGCCTGAGCGGGACGAGCACAGATACGCAGTATTTT. Translation gives CASSRLSGTSTDTQYF.

This clonotype was picked up many times. The chain couples TRBV20-1 to TRBJ1-1; 8 bases are a match to TRBD1. This CDR3 contains 13 residues. J was trimmed by 4 bases and V by 6 bases; bases with no gene match: 7. The germline V gene has CDR1 DFQATT and CDR2 SNEGSKA (reference sequence). In DNA form, the CDR3 reads TGCAGTGCGAAATCGACAGGGGTCACTGAAGCTTTCTTT. Protein product: CSAKSTGVTEAFF.

This clonotype was seen more than once but under ten times. The gene calls are TRBV6-1 and TRBJ2-1; 8 bases align to TRBD2. The germline CDR1 and CDR2 sequences are MNHNS and SASEGT. This CDR3 region has 16 residues. V gave up 5 bases and J gave up 0 bases; unmatched junction bases: 6. CDR3 nucleotides: TGTGCCAGCAGTCGAAGCGGGAGTGGCTCCTACAATGAGCAGTTCTTC. It translates to CASSRSGSGSYNEQFF.

The V call is TRBV5-1, the J call TRBJ2-1; D unresolved. This CDR3 contains 16 residues. V was shortened by 0 bases and J by 9 bases, with 19 bases between the two germline ends. Germline lookup yields CDR1 SGHRS and CDR2 YFSETQ. The CDR3 region is CASSLEPGLEHGEQFF. The CDR3 DNA reads as TGCGCCAGCAGCTTGGAACCGGGCCTTGAACACGGTGAGCAGTTCTTC.

This clonotype was observed a few times. The V and J genes are TRBV9 and TRBJ1-5; 7 bases align to TRBD1. The CDR3 consists of 14 residues. V lost 4 bases to trimming and J lost 4 bases; unmatched junction nucleotides: 5. CDR1 is SGDLS and CDR2 is YYNGEE in the germline V gene. The CDR3 DNA follows: TGTGCCAGCAGCCTGACAGGGACAAATCAGCCCCAGCATTTT. Protein product: CASSLTGTNQPQHF.

This clonotype was counted between two and nine times. This chain joins TRBV18 and TRBJ2-3; possible D gene TRBD1, 6 bases. Germline V gene data show CDR1 as KGHSH and CDR2 as LQKENI. The CDR3 sequence is 15 residues long. V lost 2 bases and J lost 2, with 11 bases in between. CDR3 bases: TGTGCCAGCTCACCAGTTCCAGGGGACACAGATACGCAGTATTTT. Translated, it gives CASSPVPGDTDTQYF.

The V and J genes are TRBV4-1 and TRBJ2-7; perhaps TRBD2 as D (5 bases). Germline V CDR1 and CDR2: MGHRA, YSYEKL. Trimming shortened V by 3 bases and J by 0 bases, and 15 bases separated the two germline ends. This CDR3 region has 16 residues. CDR3 nucleotide sequence: TGCGCCAGCAGCCAGGCGGGCACACCTTTCTCCTACGAGCAGTACTTC. The encoded protein is CASSQAGTPFSYEQYF.

The CDR3 loop is CASRSTGAVYEQYF. The CDR3 DNA sequence: TGTGCCAGCAGATCGACAGGGGCAGTCTACGAGCAGTACTTC. The chain couples TRBV12-3 or TRBV12-4 to TRBJ2-7; 8 bases are a match to TRBD1. This CDR3 contains 14 residues. The V segment lost 6 bases and the J segment 3 bases; nucleotides outside the gene matches: 7.

This chain connects TRBV12-3 or TRBV12-4 to TRBJ2-1; a possible D gene is TRBD2 (7 bases). Trimming took 6 bases from V and 2 from J, leaving 17 bases between them. The CDR3 length is 16 residues. The CDR3 sequence is CASSRGGRAAYNEQFF. CDR3 nucleotide sequence: TGTGCCAGCAGCCGCGGGGGCAGGGCGGCCTACAATGAGCAGTTCTTC.

In this sample, this clonotype turned up many times. The chain is built from TRBV20-1 and TRBJ2-7, with D unresolved. The V gene's germline CDR1 is DFQATT and CDR2 SNEGSKA (reference sequence). The CDR3 is 13 amino acids. Trimming shortened V by 1 base and J by 0 bases, and 7 bases separated the two germline ends. Written as DNA, the CDR3 is TGCAGTGCTAGAGTTTTAGACTCCTACGAGCAGTACTTC. This gives the protein CSARVLDSYEQYF.

The chain uses TRBV18 and TRBJ2-1; D gene ambiguous. Germline CDR1 KGHSH, CDR2 LQKENI. V lost 3 bases, J lost 0 bases, and 12 bases lay in between. The CDR3 is 16 residues long. The CDR3 nucleotides read TGTGCCAGCTCACCGAGGAGTGACTCCTCCTACAATGAGCAGTTCTTC. It yields the protein CASSPRSDSSYNEQFF.

V gene TRBV5-1 combines with J gene TRBJ2-7; 11 bases are shared with TRBD2. In germline, CDR1 is SGHRS, CDR2 YFSETQ. The V and J ends lost 3 bases and 3 bases, in that order; junction bases with no gene match: 5. The CDR3 spans 15 residues. The CDR3 region has the DNA TGCGCCAGCAGCTCCCCGGGACTAGCGGACTACGAGCAGTACTTC. Translation gives CASSSPGLADYEQYF. The full variable domain, in which reference TRBV5-1 and TRBJ2-7 provide the parts outside the CDR3, is KAGVTQTPRYLIKTRGQQVTLSCSPISGHRSVSWYQQTPGQGLQFLFEYFSETQRNKGNFPGRFSGRQFSNSRSEMNVSTLELGDSALYLCASSSPGLADYEQYFGPGTRLTVT.

This rearrangement joins TRBV10-2 to TRBJ2-3; 10 nucleotides align to TRBD1. CDR3 length: 14 amino acids. The germline V gene encodes CDR1 WSHSY and CDR2 SAAADI. V gave up 8 bases and J gave up 4 bases; unmatched junction bases: 6. The CDR3 protein is CASVGTGEADTQYF. The CDR3 nucleotides are TGCGCCAGCGTCGGGACAGGGGAGGCAGATACGCAGTATTTT.